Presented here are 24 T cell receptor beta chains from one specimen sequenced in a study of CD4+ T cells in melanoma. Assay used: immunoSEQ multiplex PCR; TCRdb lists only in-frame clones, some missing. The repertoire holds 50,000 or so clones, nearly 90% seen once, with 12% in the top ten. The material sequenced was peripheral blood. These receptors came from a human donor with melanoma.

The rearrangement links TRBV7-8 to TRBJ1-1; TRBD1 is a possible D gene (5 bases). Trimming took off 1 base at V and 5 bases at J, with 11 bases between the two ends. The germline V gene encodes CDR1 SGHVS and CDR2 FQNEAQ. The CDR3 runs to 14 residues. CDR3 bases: TGTGCCAGCAGCTTAGAGCGGCGGGGGACTGAAGCTTTCTTT. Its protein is CASSLERRGTEAFF.

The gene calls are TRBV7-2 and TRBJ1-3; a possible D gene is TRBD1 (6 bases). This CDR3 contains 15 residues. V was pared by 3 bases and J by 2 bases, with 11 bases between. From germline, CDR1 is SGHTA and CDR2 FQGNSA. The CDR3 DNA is TGTGCCAGCAGCTTCCAAGGGGGGCCTGGAAACACCATATATTTT. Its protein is CASSFQGGPGNTIYF.

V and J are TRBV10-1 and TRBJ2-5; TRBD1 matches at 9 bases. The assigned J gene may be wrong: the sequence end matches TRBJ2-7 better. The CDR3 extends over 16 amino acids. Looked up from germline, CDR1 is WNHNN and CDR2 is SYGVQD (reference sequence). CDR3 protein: CASSESGTGKFYEQYF. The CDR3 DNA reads TGCGCCAGCAGTGAGTCGGGGACAGGGAAGTTCTACGAGCAGTACTTC.

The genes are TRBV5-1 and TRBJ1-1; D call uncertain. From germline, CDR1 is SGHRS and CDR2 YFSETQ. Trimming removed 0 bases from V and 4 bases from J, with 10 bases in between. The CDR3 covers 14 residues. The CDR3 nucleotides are TGCGCCAGCAGCTTGGTGGCGGGCGGCACTGAAGCTTTCTTT. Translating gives CASSLVAGGTEAFF.

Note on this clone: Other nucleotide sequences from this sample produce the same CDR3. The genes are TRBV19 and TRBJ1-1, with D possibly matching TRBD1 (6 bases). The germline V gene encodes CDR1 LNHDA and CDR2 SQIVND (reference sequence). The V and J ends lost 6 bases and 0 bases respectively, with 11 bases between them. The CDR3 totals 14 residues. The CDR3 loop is CASSMGHMNTEAFF. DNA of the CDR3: TGTGCCAGTAGCATGGGACACATGAACACTGAAGCTTTCTTT.

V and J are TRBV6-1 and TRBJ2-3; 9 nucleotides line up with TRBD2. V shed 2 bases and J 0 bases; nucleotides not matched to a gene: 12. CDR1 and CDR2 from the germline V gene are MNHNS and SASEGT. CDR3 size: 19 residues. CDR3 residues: CASSETANFAGGSTDTQYF. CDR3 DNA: TGTGCCAGCAGTGAAACGGCCAATTTTGCGGGGGGGAGCACAGATACGCAGTATTTT.

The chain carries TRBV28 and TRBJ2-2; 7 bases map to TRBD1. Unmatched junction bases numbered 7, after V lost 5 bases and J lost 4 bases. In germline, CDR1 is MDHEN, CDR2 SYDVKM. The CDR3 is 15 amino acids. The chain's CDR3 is CASSLTGAGTGELFF. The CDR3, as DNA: TGTGCCAGCAGTCTCACAGGGGCGGGCACCGGGGAGCTGTTTTTT.

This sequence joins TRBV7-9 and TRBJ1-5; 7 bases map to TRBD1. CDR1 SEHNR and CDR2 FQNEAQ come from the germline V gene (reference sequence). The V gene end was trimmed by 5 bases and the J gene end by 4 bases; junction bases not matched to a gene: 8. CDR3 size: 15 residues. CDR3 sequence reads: CASSPAGGPNQPQHF. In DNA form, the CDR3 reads TGTGCCAGCAGCCCTGCAGGGGGGCCTAATCAGCCCCAGCATTTT.

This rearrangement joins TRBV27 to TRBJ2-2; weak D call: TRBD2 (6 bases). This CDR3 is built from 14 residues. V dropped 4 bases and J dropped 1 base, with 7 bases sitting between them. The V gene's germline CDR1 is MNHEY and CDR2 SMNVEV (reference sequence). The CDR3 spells CASSWRENTGELFF. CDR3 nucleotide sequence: TGTGCCAGCAGTTGGAGGGAGAACACCGGGGAGCTGTTTTTT.

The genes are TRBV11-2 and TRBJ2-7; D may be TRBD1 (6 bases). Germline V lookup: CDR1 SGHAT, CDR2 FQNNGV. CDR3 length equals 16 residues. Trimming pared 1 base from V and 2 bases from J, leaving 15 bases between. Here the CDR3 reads CASSLVLQGNPYEQYF. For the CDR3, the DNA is TGTGCCAGCAGCTTAGTCCTACAGGGAAACCCCTACGAGCAGTACTTC.

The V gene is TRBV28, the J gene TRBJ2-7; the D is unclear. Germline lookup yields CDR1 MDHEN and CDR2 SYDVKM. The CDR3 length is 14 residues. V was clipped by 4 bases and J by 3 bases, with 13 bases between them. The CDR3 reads CASSYSGGSYEQYF. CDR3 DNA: TGTGCCAGCAGTTACTCGGGCGGAAGCTACGAGCAGTACTTC.

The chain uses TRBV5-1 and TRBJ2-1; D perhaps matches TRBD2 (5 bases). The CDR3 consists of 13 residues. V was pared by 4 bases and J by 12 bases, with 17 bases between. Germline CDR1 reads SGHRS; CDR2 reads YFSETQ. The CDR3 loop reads CASSEQRAKVQFF. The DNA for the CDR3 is TGCGCCAGCAGCGAACAGAGGGCAAAGGTGCAGTTCTTC.

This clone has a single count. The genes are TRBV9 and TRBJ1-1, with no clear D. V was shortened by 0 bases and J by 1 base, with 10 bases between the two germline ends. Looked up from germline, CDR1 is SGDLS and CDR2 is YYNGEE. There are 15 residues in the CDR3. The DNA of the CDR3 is TGTGCCAGCAGCGTAGGAAGTCCCAGGAACACTGAAGCTTTCTTT. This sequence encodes CASSVGSPRNTEAFF.

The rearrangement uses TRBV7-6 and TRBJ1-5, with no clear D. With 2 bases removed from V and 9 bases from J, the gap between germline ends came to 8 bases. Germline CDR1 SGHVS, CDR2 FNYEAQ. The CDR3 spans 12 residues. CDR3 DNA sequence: TGTGCCAGCAGCTTAAGGGAGGGGCCCCAGCATTTT. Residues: CASSLREGPQHF.

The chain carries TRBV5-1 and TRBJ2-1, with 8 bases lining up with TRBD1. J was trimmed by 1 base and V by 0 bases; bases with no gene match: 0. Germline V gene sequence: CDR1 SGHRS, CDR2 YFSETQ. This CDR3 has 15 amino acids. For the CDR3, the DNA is TGCGCCAGCAGCTTGGGACAGGGGTCCTACAATGAGCAGTTCTTC. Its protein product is CASSLGQGSYNEQFF. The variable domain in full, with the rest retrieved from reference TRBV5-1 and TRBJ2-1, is KAGVTQTPRYLIKTRGQQVTLSCSPISGHRSVSWYQQTPGQGLQFLFEYFSETQRNKGNFPGRFSGRQFSNSRSEMNVSTLELGDSALYLCASSLGQGSYNEQFFGPGTRLTVL.

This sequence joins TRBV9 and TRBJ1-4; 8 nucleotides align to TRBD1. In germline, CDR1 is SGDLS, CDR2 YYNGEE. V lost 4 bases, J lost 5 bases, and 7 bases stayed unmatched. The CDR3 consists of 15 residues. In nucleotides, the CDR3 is TGTGCCAGCAGCTTCCAGGGGGCGAGGAATGAAAAACTGTTTTTT. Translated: CASSFQGARNEKLFF.

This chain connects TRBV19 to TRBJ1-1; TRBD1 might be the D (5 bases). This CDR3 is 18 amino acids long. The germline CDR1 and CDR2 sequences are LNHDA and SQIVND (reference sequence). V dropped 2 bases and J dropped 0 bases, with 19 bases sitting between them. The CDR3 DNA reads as TGTGCCAGTAGTATACGGGGAAGCGGGGCCTATATGAACACTGAAGCTTTCTTT. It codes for CASSIRGSGAYMNTEAFF. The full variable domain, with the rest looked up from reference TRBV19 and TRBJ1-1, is DGGITQSPKYLFRKEGQNVTLSCEQNLNHDAMYWYRQDPGQGLRLIYYSQIVNDFQKGDIAEGYSVSREKKESFPLTVTSAQKNPTAFYLCASSIRGSGAYMNTEAFFGQGTRLTVV.

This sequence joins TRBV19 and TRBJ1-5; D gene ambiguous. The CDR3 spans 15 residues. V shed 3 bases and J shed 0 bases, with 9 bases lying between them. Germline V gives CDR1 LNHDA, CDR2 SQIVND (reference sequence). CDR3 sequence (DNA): TGTGCCAGTAGTATCCCTTATTATAGCAATCAGCCCCAGCATTTT. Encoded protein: CASSIPYYSNQPQHF.

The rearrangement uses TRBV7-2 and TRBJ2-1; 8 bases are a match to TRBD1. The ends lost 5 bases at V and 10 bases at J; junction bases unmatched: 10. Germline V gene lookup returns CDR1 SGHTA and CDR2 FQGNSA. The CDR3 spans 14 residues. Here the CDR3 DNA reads TGTGCCAGCAGCGCCCGGACAGGGTGGGTCGAGCAGTTCTTC. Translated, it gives CASSARTGWVEQFF.

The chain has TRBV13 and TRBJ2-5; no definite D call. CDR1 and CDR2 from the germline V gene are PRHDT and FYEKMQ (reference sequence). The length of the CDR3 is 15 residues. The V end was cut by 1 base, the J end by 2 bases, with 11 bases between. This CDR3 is CASSLESEIQETQYF. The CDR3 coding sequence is TGTGCCAGCAGCTTAGAGTCAGAGATTCAAGAGACCCAGTACTTC.

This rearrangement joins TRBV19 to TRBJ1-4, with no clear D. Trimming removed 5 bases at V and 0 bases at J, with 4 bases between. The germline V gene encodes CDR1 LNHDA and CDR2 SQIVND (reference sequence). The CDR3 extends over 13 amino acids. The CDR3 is CASSVATNEKLFF. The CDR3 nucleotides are TGTGCCAGTAGTGTTGCAACTAATGAAAAACTGTTTTTT. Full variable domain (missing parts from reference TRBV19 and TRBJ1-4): DGGITQSPKYLFRKEGQNVTLSCEQNLNHDAMYWYRQDPGQGLRLIYYSQIVNDFQKGDIAEGYSVSREKKESFPLTVTSAQKNPTAFYLCASSVATNEKLFFGSGTQLSVL.

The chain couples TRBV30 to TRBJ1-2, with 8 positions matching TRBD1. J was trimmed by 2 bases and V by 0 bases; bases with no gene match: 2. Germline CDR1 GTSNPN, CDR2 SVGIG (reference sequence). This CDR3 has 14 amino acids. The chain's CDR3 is CAWSVPGGNYGYTF. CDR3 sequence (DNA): TGTGCCTGGAGTGTACCAGGGGGCAACTATGGCTACACCTTC. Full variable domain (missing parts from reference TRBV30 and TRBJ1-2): SQTIHQWPATLVQPVGSPLSLECTVEGTSNPNLYWYRQAAGRGLQLLFYSVGIGQISSEVPQNLSASRPQDRQFILSSKKLLLSDSGFYLCAWSVPGGNYGYTFGSGTRLTVV.

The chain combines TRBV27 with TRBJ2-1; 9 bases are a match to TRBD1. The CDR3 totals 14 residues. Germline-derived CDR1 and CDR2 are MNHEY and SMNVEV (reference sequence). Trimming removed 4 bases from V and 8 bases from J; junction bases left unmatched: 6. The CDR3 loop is CASSSGQGRYEQFF. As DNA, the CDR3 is TGTGCCAGCAGTTCGGGACAGGGAAGGTATGAGCAGTTCTTC.

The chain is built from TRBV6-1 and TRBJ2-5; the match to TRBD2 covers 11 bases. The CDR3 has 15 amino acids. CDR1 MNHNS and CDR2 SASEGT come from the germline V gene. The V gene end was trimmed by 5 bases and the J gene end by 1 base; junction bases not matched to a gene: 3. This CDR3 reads CASSRLAGSQETQYF. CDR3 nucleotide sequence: TGTGCCAGCAGTAGACTAGCGGGGTCCCAAGAGACCCAGTACTTC.